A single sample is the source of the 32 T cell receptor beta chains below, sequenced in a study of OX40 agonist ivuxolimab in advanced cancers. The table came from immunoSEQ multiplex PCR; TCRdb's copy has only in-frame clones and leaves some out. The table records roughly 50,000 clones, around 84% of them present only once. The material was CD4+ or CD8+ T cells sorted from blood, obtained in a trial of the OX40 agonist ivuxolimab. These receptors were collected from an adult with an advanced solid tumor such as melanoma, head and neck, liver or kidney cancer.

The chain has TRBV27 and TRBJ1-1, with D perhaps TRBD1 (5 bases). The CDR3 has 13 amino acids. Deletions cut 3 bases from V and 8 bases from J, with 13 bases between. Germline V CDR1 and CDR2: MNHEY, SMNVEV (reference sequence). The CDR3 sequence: CASSFGARQEAFF. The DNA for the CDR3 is TGTGCCAGCAGTTTTGGGGCGAGGCAGGAAGCTTTCTTT.

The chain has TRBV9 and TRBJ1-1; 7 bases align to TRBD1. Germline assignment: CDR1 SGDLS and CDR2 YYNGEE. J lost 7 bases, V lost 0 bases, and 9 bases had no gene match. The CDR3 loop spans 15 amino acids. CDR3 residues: CASSVAPPGGGEAFF. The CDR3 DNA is TGTGCCAGCAGCGTAGCTCCCCCAGGGGGTGGTGAAGCTTTCTTT.

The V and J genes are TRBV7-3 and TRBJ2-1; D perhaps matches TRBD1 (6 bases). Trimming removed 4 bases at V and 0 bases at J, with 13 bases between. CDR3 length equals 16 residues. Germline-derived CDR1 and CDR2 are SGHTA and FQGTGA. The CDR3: CASSSRGGSSYNEQFF. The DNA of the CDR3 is TGTGCCAGCAGCTCCAGGGGCGGTAGCTCCTACAATGAGCAGTTCTTC.

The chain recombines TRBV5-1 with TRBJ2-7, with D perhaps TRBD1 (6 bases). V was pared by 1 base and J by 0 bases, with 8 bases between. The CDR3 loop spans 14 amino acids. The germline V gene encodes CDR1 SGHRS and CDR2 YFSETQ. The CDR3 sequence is CASSLRGGSYEQYF. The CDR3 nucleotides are TGCGCCAGCAGCTTGCGAGGGGGCTCCTACGAGCAGTACTTC.

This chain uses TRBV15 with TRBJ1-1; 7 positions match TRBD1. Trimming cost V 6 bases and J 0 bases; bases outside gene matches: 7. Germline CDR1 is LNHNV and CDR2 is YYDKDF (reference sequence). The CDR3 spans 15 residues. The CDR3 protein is CATRKSDRMNTEAFF. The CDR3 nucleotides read TGTGCCACCAGGAAATCGGACAGGATGAACACTGAAGCTTTCTTT. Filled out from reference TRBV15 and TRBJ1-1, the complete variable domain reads DAMVIQNPRYQVTQFGKPVTLSCSQTLNHNVMYWYQQKSSQAPKLLFHYYDKDFNNEADTPDNFQSRRPNTSFCFLDIRSPGLGDTAMYLCATRKSDRMNTEAFFGQGTRLTVV.

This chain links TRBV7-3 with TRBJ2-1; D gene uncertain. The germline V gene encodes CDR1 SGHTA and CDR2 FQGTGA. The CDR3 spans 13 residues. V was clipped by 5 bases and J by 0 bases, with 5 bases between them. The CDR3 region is CASSPSSYNEQFF. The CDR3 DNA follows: TGTGCCAGCAGCCCTAGCTCCTACAATGAGCAGTTCTTC.

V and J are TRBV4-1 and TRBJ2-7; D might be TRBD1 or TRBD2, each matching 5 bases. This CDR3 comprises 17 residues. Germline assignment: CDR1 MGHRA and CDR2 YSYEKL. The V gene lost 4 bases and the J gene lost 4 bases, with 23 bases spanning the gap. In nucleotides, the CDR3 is TGCGCCAGCAGCCGAGGGTACCAGGTCTCTGGGGGATACGAGCAGTACTTC. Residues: CASSRGYQVSGGYEQYF.

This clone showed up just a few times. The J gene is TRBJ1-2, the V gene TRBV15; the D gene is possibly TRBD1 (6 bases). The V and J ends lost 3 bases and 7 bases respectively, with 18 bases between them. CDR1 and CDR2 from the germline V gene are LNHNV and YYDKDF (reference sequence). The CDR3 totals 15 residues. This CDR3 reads CATSSGYRELSGYTF. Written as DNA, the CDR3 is TGTGCCACCAGCAGTGGTTACAGGGAATTGAGTGGCTACACCTTC.

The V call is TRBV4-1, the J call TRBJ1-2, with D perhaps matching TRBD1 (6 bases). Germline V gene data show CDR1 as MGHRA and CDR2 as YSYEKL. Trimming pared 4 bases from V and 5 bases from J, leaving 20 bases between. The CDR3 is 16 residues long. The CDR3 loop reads CASSPPGGGSVYGYTF. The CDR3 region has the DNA TGCGCCAGCAGCCCCCCGGGAGGGGGTTCGGTGTATGGCTACACCTTC.

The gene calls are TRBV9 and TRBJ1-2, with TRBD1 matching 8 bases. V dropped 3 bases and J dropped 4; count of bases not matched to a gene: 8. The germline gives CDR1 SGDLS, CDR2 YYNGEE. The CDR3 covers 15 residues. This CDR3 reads CASSGSGGASYGYTF. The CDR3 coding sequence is TGTGCCAGCAGCGGCTCAGGGGGCGCTTCCTATGGCTACACCTTC.

Written as DNA, the CDR3 is TGCGCCAGCAGCATAGACTCCTGGGAGACCCAGTACTTC. Protein: CASSIDSWETQYF. The chain joins TRBV5-1 to TRBJ2-5; D unresolved. Trimming cost V 4 bases and J 5 bases, with 12 bases left between them. Germline CDR1 and CDR2: SGHRS and YFSETQ. This CDR3 spans 13 amino acids.

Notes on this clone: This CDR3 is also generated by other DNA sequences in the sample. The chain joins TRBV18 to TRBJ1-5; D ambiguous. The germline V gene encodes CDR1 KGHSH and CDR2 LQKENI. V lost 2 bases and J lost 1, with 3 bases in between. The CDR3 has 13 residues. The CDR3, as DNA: TGTGCCAGCTCACCAACAAGCAATCAGCCCCAGCATTTT. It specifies CASSPTSNQPQHF.

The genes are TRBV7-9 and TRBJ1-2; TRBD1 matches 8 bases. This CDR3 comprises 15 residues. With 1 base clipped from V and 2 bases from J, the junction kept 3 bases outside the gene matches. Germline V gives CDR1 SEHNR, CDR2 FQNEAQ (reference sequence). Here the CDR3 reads CASSLVDRGNYGYTF. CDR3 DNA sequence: TGTGCCAGCAGCTTAGTCGACAGGGGAAACTATGGCTACACCTTC.

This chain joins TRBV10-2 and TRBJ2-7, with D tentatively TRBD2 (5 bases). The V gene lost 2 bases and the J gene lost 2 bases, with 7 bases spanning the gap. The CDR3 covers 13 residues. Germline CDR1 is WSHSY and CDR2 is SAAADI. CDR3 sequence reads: CASSEARAYEQYF. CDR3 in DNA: TGCGCCAGCAGTGAGGCGCGGGCCTACGAGCAGTACTTC.

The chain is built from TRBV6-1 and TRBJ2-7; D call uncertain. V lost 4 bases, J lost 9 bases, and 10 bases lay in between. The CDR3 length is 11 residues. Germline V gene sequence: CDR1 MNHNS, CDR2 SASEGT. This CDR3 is CASSALIRQYF. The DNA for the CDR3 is TGTGCCAGCAGTGCCTTGATTCGGCAGTACTTC.

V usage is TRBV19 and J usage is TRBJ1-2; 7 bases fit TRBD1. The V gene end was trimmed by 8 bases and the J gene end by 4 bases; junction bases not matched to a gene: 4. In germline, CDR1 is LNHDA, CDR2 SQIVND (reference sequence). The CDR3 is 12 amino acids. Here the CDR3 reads CASADRLYGYTF. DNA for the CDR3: TGTGCCAGTGCGGACAGGCTCTATGGCTACACCTTC.

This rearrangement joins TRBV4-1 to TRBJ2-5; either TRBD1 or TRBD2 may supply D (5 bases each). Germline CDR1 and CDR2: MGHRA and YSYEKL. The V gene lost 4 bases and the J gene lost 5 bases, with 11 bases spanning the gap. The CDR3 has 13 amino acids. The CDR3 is CASSRGVPETQYF. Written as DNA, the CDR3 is TGCGCCAGCAGCCGAGGGGTCCCGGAGACCCAGTACTTC.

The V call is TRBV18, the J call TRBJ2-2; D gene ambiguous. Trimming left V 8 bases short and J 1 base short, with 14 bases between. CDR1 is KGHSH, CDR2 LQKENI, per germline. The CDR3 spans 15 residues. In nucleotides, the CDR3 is TGTGCCAGCACTCACATGAACTGGAACACCGGGGAGCTGTTTTTT. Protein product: CASTHMNWNTGELFF. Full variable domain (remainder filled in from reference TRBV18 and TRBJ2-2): NAGVMQNPRHLVRRRGQEARLRCSPMKGHSHVYWYRQLPEEGLKFMVYLQKENIIDESGMPKERFSAEFPKEGPSILRIQQVVRGDSAAYFCASTHMNWNTGELFFGEGSRLTVL.

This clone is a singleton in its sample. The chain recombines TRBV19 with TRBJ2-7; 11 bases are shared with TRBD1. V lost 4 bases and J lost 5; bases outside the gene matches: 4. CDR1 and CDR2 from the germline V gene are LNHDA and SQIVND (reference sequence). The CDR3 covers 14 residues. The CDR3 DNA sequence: TGTGCCAGTAGTAGGGACAGGGGGTTTAACGAGCAGTACTTC. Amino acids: CASSRDRGFNEQYF.

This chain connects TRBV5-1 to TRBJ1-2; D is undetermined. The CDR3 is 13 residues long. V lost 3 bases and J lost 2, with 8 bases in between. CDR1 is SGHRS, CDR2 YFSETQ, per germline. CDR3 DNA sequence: TGCGCCAGCAGCTCCCACGGGAACTATGGCTACACCTTC. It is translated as CASSSHGNYGYTF.

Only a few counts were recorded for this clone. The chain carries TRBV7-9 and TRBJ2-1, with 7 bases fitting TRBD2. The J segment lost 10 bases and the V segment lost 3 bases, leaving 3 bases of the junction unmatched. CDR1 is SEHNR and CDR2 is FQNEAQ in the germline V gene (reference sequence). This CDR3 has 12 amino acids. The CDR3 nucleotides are TGTGCCAGCAGCTTTCGTAGCGGGGAGCAGTTCTTC. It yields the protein CASSFRSGEQFF.

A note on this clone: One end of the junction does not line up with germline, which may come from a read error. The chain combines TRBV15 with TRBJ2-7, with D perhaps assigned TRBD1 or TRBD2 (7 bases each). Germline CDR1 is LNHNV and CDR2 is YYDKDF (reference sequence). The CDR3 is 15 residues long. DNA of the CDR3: TGTGCCATCAGCAGGGAGGGGACAGCTTCCTACGAGCAGTACTTC. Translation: CAISREGTASYEQYF.

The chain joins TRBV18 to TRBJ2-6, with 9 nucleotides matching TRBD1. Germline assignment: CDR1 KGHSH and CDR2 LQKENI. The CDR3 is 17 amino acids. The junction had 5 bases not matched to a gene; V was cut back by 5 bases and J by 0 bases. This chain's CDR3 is CASSSGQGRSGANVLTF. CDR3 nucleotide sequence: TGTGCCAGCTCATCGGGACAGGGACGCTCTGGGGCCAACGTCCTGACTTTC.

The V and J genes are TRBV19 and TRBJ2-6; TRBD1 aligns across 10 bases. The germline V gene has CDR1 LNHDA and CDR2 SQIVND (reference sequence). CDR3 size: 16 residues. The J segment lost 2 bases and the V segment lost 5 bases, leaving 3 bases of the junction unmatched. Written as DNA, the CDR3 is TGTGCCAGTAGTCCCGGGACAGGGGCTGGGGCCAACGTCCTGACTTTC. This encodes CASSPGTGAGANVLTF.

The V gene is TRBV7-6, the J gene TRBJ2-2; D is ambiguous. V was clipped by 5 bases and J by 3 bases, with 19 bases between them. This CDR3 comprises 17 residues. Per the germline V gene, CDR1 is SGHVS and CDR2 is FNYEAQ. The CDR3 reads CASSPSPEGLYTGELFF. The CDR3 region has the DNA TGTGCCAGCAGCCCGTCTCCAGAAGGGTTGTACACCGGGGAGCTGTTTTTT.

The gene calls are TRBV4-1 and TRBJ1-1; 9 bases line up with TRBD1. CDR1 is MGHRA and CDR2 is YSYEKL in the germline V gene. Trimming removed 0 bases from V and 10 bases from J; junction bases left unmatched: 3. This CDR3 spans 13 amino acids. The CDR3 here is CASSQEGTGTAFF. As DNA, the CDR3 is TGCGCCAGCAGCCAAGAGGGGACAGGGACAGCTTTCTTT.

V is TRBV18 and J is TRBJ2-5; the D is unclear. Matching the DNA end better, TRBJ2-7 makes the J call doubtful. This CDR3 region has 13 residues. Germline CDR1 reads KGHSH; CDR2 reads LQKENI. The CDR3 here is CASSPGHGYEQYF. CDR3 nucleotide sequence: TGTGCCAGCTCACCGGGCCATGGCTACGAGCAGTACTTC.

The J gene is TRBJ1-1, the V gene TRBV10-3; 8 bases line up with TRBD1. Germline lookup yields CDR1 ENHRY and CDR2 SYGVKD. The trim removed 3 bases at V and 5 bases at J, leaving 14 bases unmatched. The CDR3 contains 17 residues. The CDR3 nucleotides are TGTGCCATCAGTGAACGCGGGACAGGATTTATTGGTACTGAAGCTTTCTTT. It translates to CAISERGTGFIGTEAFF.

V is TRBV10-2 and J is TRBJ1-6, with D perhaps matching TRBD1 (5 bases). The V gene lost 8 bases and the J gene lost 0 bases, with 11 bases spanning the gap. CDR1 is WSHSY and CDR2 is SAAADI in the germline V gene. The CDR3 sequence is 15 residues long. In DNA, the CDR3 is TGCGCCAGCCGGGACGCGAGCTCCTATAATTCACCCCTCCACTTT. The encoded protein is CASRDASSYNSPLHF.

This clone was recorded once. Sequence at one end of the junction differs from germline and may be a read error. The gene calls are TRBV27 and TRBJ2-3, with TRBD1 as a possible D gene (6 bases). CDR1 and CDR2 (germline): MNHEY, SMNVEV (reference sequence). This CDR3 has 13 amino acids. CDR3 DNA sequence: TGTGCCAGCTGTTTTGATCCTCAGGGGAAGCAGTATTTT. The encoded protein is CASCFDPQGKQYF.

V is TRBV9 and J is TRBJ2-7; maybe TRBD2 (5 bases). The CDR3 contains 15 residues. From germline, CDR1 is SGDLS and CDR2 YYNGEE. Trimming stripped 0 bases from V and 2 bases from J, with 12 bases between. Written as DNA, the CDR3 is TGTGCCAGCAGCGTAGAGCCGGTCGGGACCTACGAGCAGTACTTC. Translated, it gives CASSVEPVGTYEQYF.

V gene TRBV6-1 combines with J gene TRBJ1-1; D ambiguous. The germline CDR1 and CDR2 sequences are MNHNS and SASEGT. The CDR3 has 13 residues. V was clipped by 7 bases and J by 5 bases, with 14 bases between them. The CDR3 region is CASIGSVRTEAFF. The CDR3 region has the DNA TGTGCCAGCATCGGCTCAGTAAGGACTGAAGCTTTCTTT.